The rows below give T cell receptor beta chains drawn from one sample of a study of blood T cell repertoires in COVID-19. Some clones are missing from TCRdb's copy, which holds only in-frame ones; the method was immunoSEQ multiplex PCR. The data show 350,000 to 400,000 clones, roughly 90% seen once. Sequenced input: peripheral blood. The receptor source for this set is a woman in her thirties with COVID-19, enrolled during active disease. Both conserved end residues are part of each CDR3. Fields, in order: V gene, clone size, D gene, CDR3 length, J gene, CDR3 protein, CDR3 DNA. D genes are given only for firm matches. Part of the rows lack a size; the others show once, few, many or a class for expanded clones.

v_call: TRBV19; clone_size: .; d_call: TRBD2; cdr3_length: 16; j_call: TRBJ2-1; cdr3_aa: CASSVPGLAGGDEQFF; cdr3_nt: TGTGCCAGTAGTGTCCCGGGACTAGCGGGGGGCGATGAGCAGTTCTTC
v_call: TRBV5-1; clone_size: .; d_call: TRBD1; cdr3_length: 14; j_call: TRBJ2-2; cdr3_aa: CASSSGQGHGELFF; cdr3_nt: TGCGCCAGCAGCTCGGGACAGGGCCACGGGGAGCTGTTTTTT
v_call: TRBV28; clone_size: .; d_call: TRBD1; cdr3_length: 14; j_call: TRBJ2-3; cdr3_aa: CASARDRGPDTQYF; cdr3_nt: TGTGCCAGTGCGAGGGACAGGGGCCCAGATACGCAGTATTTT
v_call: TRBV19; clone_size: once; d_call: .; cdr3_length: 15; j_call: TRBJ2-3; cdr3_aa: CASSAPPGSGDTQYF; cdr3_nt: TGTGCCAGTAGTGCCCCGCCCGGATCGGGAGATACGCAGTATTTT
v_call: TRBV7-9; clone_size: .; d_call: .; cdr3_length: 13; j_call: TRBJ1-2; cdr3_aa: CASSGGGDYGYTF; cdr3_nt: TGTGCCAGCAGCGGCGGCGGGGACTATGGCTACACCTTC
v_call: TRBV27; clone_size: .; d_call: TRBD2; cdr3_length: 15; j_call: TRBJ2-3; cdr3_aa: CASQGLAGFTDTQYF; cdr3_nt: TGTGCCAGCCAGGGACTAGCGGGCTTCACAGATACGCAGTATTTT
v_call: TRBV7-9; clone_size: .; d_call: TRBD1; cdr3_length: 14; j_call: TRBJ1-1; cdr3_aa: CASTSTGVGTEAFF; cdr3_nt: TGTGCCAGCACCTCCACAGGGGTAGGCACTGAAGCTTTCTTT
v_call: TRBV4-1; clone_size: .; d_call: TRBD1; cdr3_length: 15; j_call: TRBJ1-2; cdr3_aa: CASSQGTGTNYGYTF; cdr3_nt: TGCGCCAGCAGCCAGGGGACAGGGACTAACTATGGCTACACCTTC
v_call: TRBV6-5; clone_size: .; d_call: .; cdr3_length: 16; j_call: TRBJ2-2; cdr3_aa: CASSYLGAQNTGELFF; cdr3_nt: TGTGCCAGCAGTTACTTAGGGGCGCAAAACACCGGGGAGCTGTTTTTT
v_call: TRBV7-2; clone_size: .; d_call: .; cdr3_length: 16; j_call: TRBJ2-6; cdr3_aa: CASSLAGVSGANVLTF; cdr3_nt: TGTGCCAGCAGCTTAGCAGGGGTCTCTGGGGCCAACGTCCTGACTTTC
v_call: TRBV5-1; clone_size: .; d_call: .; cdr3_length: 13; j_call: TRBJ2-3; cdr3_aa: CASSSPGEDTQYF; cdr3_nt: TGCGCCAGCAGCTCGCCCGGGGAGGATACGCAGTATTTT
v_call: TRBV24-1; clone_size: .; d_call: .; cdr3_length: 14; j_call: TRBJ2-2; cdr3_aa: CATSDLTGSGELFF; cdr3_nt: TGTGCCACCAGTGATTTGACAGGGTCCGGGGAGCTGTTTTTT
v_call: TRBV10-3; clone_size: .; d_call: TRBD1; cdr3_length: 14; j_call: TRBJ2-1; cdr3_aa: CATSGDRGINEQFF; cdr3_nt: TGTGCCACCTCCGGGGACAGGGGGATCAATGAGCAGTTCTTC
v_call: TRBV1; clone_size: .; d_call: .; cdr3_length: 12; j_call: TRBJ2-7; cdr3_aa: CTSSQDWGDRGF; cdr3_nt: TGCACCAGCAGCCAAGATTGGGGGGACCGGGGCTTC
v_call: TRBV25-1; clone_size: .; d_call: TRBD1; cdr3_length: 17; j_call: TRBJ2-5; cdr3_aa: CASSEYKLRTGDETQYF; cdr3_nt: TGTGCCAGCAGTGAATATAAGCTCAGGACAGGGGACGAGACCCAGTACTTC
v_call: TRBV4-3; clone_size: .; d_call: TRBD2; cdr3_length: 15; j_call: TRBJ2-1; cdr3_aa: CASSQDWVAGGFLFF; cdr3_nt: TGCGCCAGCAGCCAAGATTGGGTAGCGGGAGGATTTCTGTTCTTC
v_call: TRBV20-1; clone_size: .; d_call: .; cdr3_length: 11; j_call: TRBJ1-3; cdr3_aa: CSAIQGNTIYF; cdr3_nt: TGCAGTGCTATCCAGGGAAACACCATATATTTT
v_call: TRBV5-4; clone_size: .; d_call: .; cdr3_length: 14; j_call: TRBJ2-2; cdr3_aa: CASSSGSNTGELFF; cdr3_nt: TGTGCCAGCAGCTCGGGATCAAACACCGGGGAGCTGTTTTTT
v_call: TRBV7-6; clone_size: .; d_call: TRBD2; cdr3_length: 16; j_call: TRBJ2-3; cdr3_aa: CASSMLLAGSTDTQYF; cdr3_nt: TGTGCCAGCAGCATGCTCCTAGCGGGAAGCACAGATACGCAGTATTTT
v_call: TRBV18; clone_size: .; d_call: TRBD2; cdr3_length: 16; j_call: TRBJ2-3; cdr3_aa: CASSPRLAGGTDTQYF; cdr3_nt: TGTGCCAGCTCACCAAGACTAGCGGGGGGCACAGATACGCAGTATTTT
v_call: TRBV29-1; clone_size: .; d_call: .; cdr3_length: 12; j_call: TRBJ2-2; cdr3_aa: CSVPTGTGELFF; cdr3_nt: TGCAGCGTTCCCACGGGAACCGGGGAGCTGTTTTTT
v_call: TRBV5-4; clone_size: .; d_call: TRBD1; cdr3_length: 16; j_call: TRBJ1-3; cdr3_aa: CASSLGTGFSGNTIYF; cdr3_nt: TGTGCCAGCAGCTTGGGGACAGGCTTCTCTGGAAACACCATATATTTT
v_call: TRBV5-6; clone_size: once; d_call: .; cdr3_length: 13; j_call: TRBJ2-5; cdr3_aa: CASSLGTEETQYF; cdr3_nt: TGTGCCAGCAGCTTGGGGACTGAAGAGACCCAGTACTTC
v_call: TRBV11-3; clone_size: .; d_call: TRBD1; cdr3_length: 16; j_call: TRBJ1-1; cdr3_aa: CASSFRTGGVDTEAFF; cdr3_nt: TGTGCCAGCAGCTTTCGGACAGGGGGCGTAGACACTGAAGCTTTCTTT
v_call: TRBV7-9; clone_size: .; d_call: .; cdr3_length: 14; j_call: TRBJ1-3; cdr3_aa: CASSQGQSGNTIYF; cdr3_nt: TGTGCCAGCAGCCAAGGACAGTCCGGAAACACCATATATTTT
v_call: TRBV4-3; clone_size: .; d_call: .; cdr3_length: 15; j_call: TRBJ2-3; cdr3_aa: CASSPEAASTDTQYF; cdr3_nt: TGCGCCAGCAGCCCGGAGGCGGCTAGCACAGATACGCAGTATTTT
v_call: TRBV28; clone_size: few; d_call: .; cdr3_length: 15; j_call: TRBJ2-1; cdr3_aa: CASSFGAIPPVEQFF; cdr3_nt: TGTGCCAGCAGTTTTGGGGCGATCCCCCCTGTTGAGCAGTTCTTC
v_call: TRBV20-1; clone_size: .; d_call: .; cdr3_length: 11; j_call: TRBJ2-5; cdr3_aa: CSARGVETQYF; cdr3_nt: TGCAGTGCTAGAGGAGTAGAGACCCAGTACTTC
v_call: TRBV6-6; clone_size: .; d_call: .; cdr3_length: 16; j_call: TRBJ2-1; cdr3_aa: CASSYSHGRGHNEQFF; cdr3_nt: TGTGCCAGCAGTTACTCTCACGGCCGCGGCCACAATGAGCAGTTCTTC
v_call: TRBV2; clone_size: .; d_call: .; cdr3_length: 13; j_call: TRBJ1-4; cdr3_aa: CASQISTNEKLFF; cdr3_nt: TGTGCCAGCCAGATATCAACTAATGAAAAACTGTTTTTT
v_call: TRBV3-1/TRBV3-2; clone_size: .; d_call: .; cdr3_length: 16; j_call: TRBJ2-6; cdr3_aa: CARQGIKFSGANVLTF; cdr3_nt: TGTGCCAGACAGGGAATAAAATTCTCTGGGGCCAACGTCCTGACTTTC
v_call: TRBV4-2; clone_size: .; d_call: .; cdr3_length: 16; j_call: TRBJ2-7; cdr3_aa: CASSQGVGGGTYEQYF; cdr3_nt: TGTGCCAGCAGCCAAGGGGTGGGTGGGGGGACCTACGAGCAGTACTTC
v_call: TRBV11-2; clone_size: .; d_call: TRBD2; cdr3_length: 14; j_call: TRBJ2-7; cdr3_aa: CASSFLAGAFEQYF; cdr3_nt: TGTGCCAGCAGCTTCCTAGCGGGGGCCTTCGAGCAGTACTTC
v_call: TRBV18; clone_size: .; d_call: TRBD1; cdr3_length: 15; j_call: TRBJ1-1; cdr3_aa: CASSPLGQGGTEAFF; cdr3_nt: TGTGCCAGCTCACCTCTCGGACAGGGAGGCACTGAAGCTTTCTTT
v_call: TRBV29-1; clone_size: .; d_call: .; cdr3_length: 13; j_call: TRBJ1-2; cdr3_aa: CSVDRDTPDGYTF; cdr3_nt: TGCAGCGTTGACCGGGATACCCCAGATGGCTACACCTTC
v_call: TRBV24-1; clone_size: .; d_call: TRBD2; cdr3_length: 16; j_call: TRBJ2-3; cdr3_aa: CATSESTSFPTDTQYF; cdr3_nt: TGTGCCACCAGTGAGTCGACTAGCTTTCCCACAGATACGCAGTATTTT
v_call: TRBV24-1; clone_size: .; d_call: .; cdr3_length: 14; j_call: TRBJ1-2; cdr3_aa: CATSALGGSSGYTF; cdr3_nt: TGTGCCACCAGTGCCCTAGGGGGTTCAAGTGGCTACACCTTC
v_call: TRBV28; clone_size: .; d_call: .; cdr3_length: 13; j_call: TRBJ1-4; cdr3_aa: CASTLGGREKLFF; cdr3_nt: TGTGCCAGCACCCTAGGAGGGAGGGAAAAACTGTTTTTT
v_call: TRBV12-2; clone_size: .; d_call: .; cdr3_length: 19; j_call: TRBJ2-3; cdr3_aa: CASRPWTSGLPLAEDTQYF; cdr3_nt: TGTGCAAGTCGCCCATGGACTAGCGGGCTTCCCCTAGCGGAAGATACGCAGTATTTT
v_call: TRBV14; clone_size: .; d_call: .; cdr3_length: 13; j_call: TRBJ2-5; cdr3_aa: CASSRGNQETQYF; cdr3_nt: TGTGCCTCCTCTCGCGGGAACCAAGAGACCCAGTACTTC
v_call: TRBV4-1; clone_size: once; d_call: TRBD1; cdr3_length: 15; j_call: TRBJ2-3; cdr3_aa: CASSRTGDPTDTQYF; cdr3_nt: TGCGCCAGCAGCCGAACAGGGGATCCTACAGATACGCAGTATTTT
v_call: TRBV7-2; clone_size: .; d_call: .; cdr3_length: 16; j_call: TRBJ1-3; cdr3_aa: CASSLEDTSSGNTIYF; cdr3_nt: TGTGCCAGCAGCTTAGAGGACACGAGCTCTGGAAACACCATATATTTT
v_call: TRBV5-6; clone_size: .; d_call: .; cdr3_length: 14; j_call: TRBJ2-2; cdr3_aa: CASSWALPGRELFF; cdr3_nt: TGTGCCAGCAGCTGGGCACTCCCAGGTCGGGAGCTGTTTTTT
v_call: TRBV7-7; clone_size: .; d_call: TRBD1; cdr3_length: 13; j_call: TRBJ2-7; cdr3_aa: CASSSTGGNEQYF; cdr3_nt: TGTGCTAGCAGCTCTACAGGGGGCAACGAGCAGTACTTC
v_call: TRBV4-2; clone_size: .; d_call: TRBD1; cdr3_length: 13; j_call: TRBJ2-7; cdr3_aa: CASSWTGDGEQYF; cdr3_nt: TGTGCCAGCAGCTGGACAGGGGACGGCGAGCAGTACTTC
v_call: TRBV3-1/TRBV3-2; clone_size: .; d_call: TRBD1; cdr3_length: 15; j_call: TRBJ1-4; cdr3_aa: CASSPRAGGNEKLFF; cdr3_nt: TGTGCCAGCAGCCCTCGGGCAGGGGGGAATGAAAAACTGTTTTTT
v_call: TRBV19; clone_size: .; d_call: .; cdr3_length: 15; j_call: TRBJ1-4; cdr3_aa: CASSIDSGIGEKLFF; cdr3_nt: TGTGCCAGTAGTATAGATTCCGGGATTGGTGAAAAACTGTTTTTT
v_call: TRBV5-1; clone_size: .; d_call: .; cdr3_length: 14; j_call: TRBJ2-1; cdr3_aa: CASSFGGENNEQFF; cdr3_nt: TGCGCCAGCAGCTTCGGGGGAGAGAACAATGAGCAGTTCTTC
v_call: TRBV5-1; clone_size: .; d_call: TRBD2; cdr3_length: 15; j_call: TRBJ2-3; cdr3_aa: CASSLAGLAGATQYF; cdr3_nt: TGCGCCAGCAGCTTGGCCGGACTAGCGGGGGCTACGCAGTATTTT
v_call: TRBV5-4; clone_size: .; d_call: .; cdr3_length: 17; j_call: TRBJ2-4; cdr3_aa: CASSSYREQHSKNIQYF; cdr3_nt: TGTGCCAGCAGCTCATACAGGGAGCAGCATTCCAAAAACATTCAGTACTTC